A single sample gave rise to the 29 T cell receptor beta chains below, sequenced in a study of human versus mouse CDR3 diversity and MHC coevolution. Sequencing used immunoSEQ multiplex PCR; TCRdb keeps in-frame clones, though not all of them. The sample gives 80,000 or so clones, roughly 93% of which show up once; 1.1% to 1.5% is in the top ten. What was sequenced was naive CD4+ T cells from blood. Stated subset: CD45RO-negative CD62L-positive naive CD4 T cells. All receptors come from a person between 25 and 70 years old in good health.

The CDR3 DNA reads as TGTGCCTGGAGTCAGGGAGCGGGGGGGTTCAATGAGCAGTTCTTC. This codes for CAWSQGAGGFNEQFF. V and J are TRBV30 and TRBJ2-1, with TRBD2 matching 10 bases. The CDR3 extends over 15 amino acids. Germline V gene data show CDR1 as GTSNPN and CDR2 as SVGIG (reference sequence). J gave up 6 bases and V 2 bases, and 7 bases lay outside the gene matches.

The genes are TRBV7-8 and TRBJ2-7; D may be TRBD2 (6 bases). CDR1 SGHVS and CDR2 FQNEAQ come from the germline V gene. CDR3 size: 13 residues. V lost 4 bases and J lost 6, with 13 bases in between. The CDR3: CASSSGESREQYF. The CDR3 bases are TGTGCCAGCAGCTCGGGGGAGTCCCGCGAGCAGTACTTC.

The J gene is TRBJ2-1, the V gene TRBV18; 10 nucleotides line up with TRBD2. Germline V gene data show CDR1 as KGHSH and CDR2 as LQKENI. This CDR3 has 19 residues. The V and J ends lost 5 bases and 8 bases, in that order; junction bases with no gene match: 21. CDR3 DNA: TGTGCCAGCTCAACACAGGGGCGAGGGTTTCCTAGCGGGAGCTATGAGCAGTTCTTC. Translation: CASSTQGRGFPSGSYEQFF.

This sequence joins TRBV10-3 and TRBJ2-3, with 7 bases identical to TRBD2. Germline V gene lookup returns CDR1 ENHRY and CDR2 SYGVKD. The CDR3 totals 15 residues. Unmatched junction bases numbered 8, after V lost 4 bases and J lost 4 bases. This CDR3 is CAISGAGPPPDTQYF. The CDR3 DNA reads TGTGCCATCAGTGGAGCGGGGCCTCCCCCAGATACGCAGTATTTT.

This chain joins TRBV7-2 and TRBJ1-1; D is uncertain. The V and J ends lost 7 bases and 0 bases respectively, with 12 bases between them. This CDR3 has 14 amino acids. Germline CDR1 SGHTA, CDR2 FQGNSA. As DNA, the CDR3 is TGTGCCAGCACCTTGGCAGGTCTGAACACTGAAGCTTTCTTT. Amino acid sequence: CASTLAGLNTEAFF.

The V gene is TRBV27, the J gene TRBJ1-2, with TRBD1 as a possible D gene (6 bases). Germline V gene sequence: CDR1 MNHEY, CDR2 SMNVEV (reference sequence). The CDR3 is 16 residues long. With 2 bases removed from V and 0 bases from J, the gap between germline ends came to 13 bases. The CDR3 sequence: CASSLRGIRANYGYTF. The CDR3, as DNA: TGTGCCAGCAGTTTAAGGGGGATCAGAGCTAACTATGGCTACACCTTC.

This chain joins TRBV7-9 and TRBJ2-1, with TRBD1 matching over 10 bases. CDR3 size: 14 residues. The germline gives CDR1 SEHNR, CDR2 FQNEAQ (reference sequence). V gave up 3 bases and J gave up 8 bases; unmatched junction bases: 4. CDR3 in DNA: TGTGCCAGCAGCTTGGGACAGGGGATCGATGAGCAGTTCTTC. It yields the protein CASSLGQGIDEQFF.

This clone has more than one count but fewer than ten. This chain joins TRBV19 and TRBJ1-3; 8 positions agree with TRBD1. The germline V gene encodes CDR1 LNHDA and CDR2 SQIVND (reference sequence). The trim removed 5 bases at V and 2 bases at J, leaving 2 bases unmatched. The CDR3 contains 14 residues. CDR3 region: CASSLQGAGNTIYF. DNA for the CDR3: TGTGCCAGTAGTCTACAGGGGGCTGGAAACACCATATATTTT.

The chain carries TRBV9 and TRBJ1-2, with TRBD1 as a possible D gene (6 bases). Trimming removed 5 bases from V and 9 bases from J, with 17 bases in between. Germline V CDR1 and CDR2: SGDLS, YYNGEE. The CDR3 sequence is 13 residues long. The CDR3 sequence is CASSFLGGASYTF. In DNA form, the CDR3 reads TGTGCCAGCAGTTTCCTCGGGGGGGCGAGCTACACCTTC. The full variable domain, completed using reference TRBV9 and TRBJ1-2, is DSGVTQTPKHLITATGQRVTLRCSPRSGDLSVYWYQQSLDQGLQFLIQYYNGEERAKGNILERFSAQQFPDLHSELNLSSLELGDSALYFCASSFLGGASYTFGSGTRLTVV.

V and J are TRBV30 and TRBJ2-3, with 12 bases lining up with TRBD2. In germline, CDR1 is GTSNPN, CDR2 SVGIG (reference sequence). The CDR3 has 16 residues. V lost 2 bases and J lost 6; bases outside the gene matches: 9. The DNA of the CDR3 is TGTGCCTGGAGTAAACCTAGCGGGAGGGCCGGGGATACGCAGTATTTT. Translating gives CAWSKPSGRAGDTQYF.

In this sample, this clone turned up once. This chain uses TRBV5-4 with TRBJ1-2; a weak D match, TRBD1 (6 bases). V lost 2 bases and J 3 bases, leaving 11 bases between the germline ends. This CDR3 is 14 amino acids long. Looked up from germline, CDR1 is SGHNT and CDR2 is YYREEE (reference sequence). CDR3 in amino acids: CASSFPSGDYGYTF. The DNA of the CDR3 is TGTGCCAGCAGCTTCCCCTCAGGGGACTATGGCTACACCTTC.

The V call is TRBV19, the J call TRBJ1-2; no firm D call. The length of the CDR3 is 15 residues. CDR1 and CDR2 (germline): LNHDA, SQIVND (reference sequence). Trimming took 5 bases from V and 6 from J, leaving 19 bases between them. CDR3 coding DNA: TGTGCCAGTAGTGCTCCGGGAAGAGGCAATCATGGCTACACCTTC. Amino acids: CASSAPGRGNHGYTF.

The rearrangement uses TRBV5-1 and TRBJ2-7; maybe TRBD2 (6 bases). V was clipped by 6 bases and J by 3 bases, with 22 bases between them. This CDR3 region has 16 residues. Germline lookup yields CDR1 SGHRS and CDR2 YFSETQ. The CDR3: CASTPGLRPTLYEQYF. As DNA, the CDR3 is TGCGCCAGCACCCCGGGACTCAGACCCACCCTCTACGAGCAGTACTTC. Filled out from reference TRBV5-1 and TRBJ2-7, the complete variable domain reads KAGVTQTPRYLIKTRGQQVTLSCSPISGHRSVSWYQQTPGQGLQFLFEYFSETQRNKGNFPGRFSGRQFSNSRSEMNVSTLELGDSALYLCASTPGLRPTLYEQYFGPGTRLTVT.

This clone showed up just a few times. The rearrangement links TRBV13 to TRBJ2-1; D possibly corresponds to TRBD1 (6 bases). Between the trimmed V and J ends, which lost 5 bases and 6 bases, there was a span of 11 bases. The length of the CDR3 is 13 residues. Looked up from germline, CDR1 is PRHDT and CDR2 is FYEKMQ (reference sequence). In nucleotides, the CDR3 is TGTGCCAGCAGCCCCTGGACAGCCAATGAGCAGTTCTTC. It translates to CASSPWTANEQFF.

The chain couples TRBV5-1 to TRBJ2-5, with 8 nucleotides matching TRBD1. V was clipped by 1 base and J by 7 bases; unmatched bases: 12. CDR3 length equals 16 residues. The germline V gene encodes CDR1 SGHRS and CDR2 YFSETQ. The CDR3, as DNA: TGCGCCAGCAGCTTGTGGTCGTCAGGGGGCCAGGGGACCCAGTACTTC. It is translated as CASSLWSSGGQGTQYF. The entire variable domain, with the rest obtained from reference TRBV5-1 and TRBJ2-5, is as follows: KAGVTQTPRYLIKTRGQQVTLSCSPISGHRSVSWYQQTPGQGLQFLFEYFSETQRNKGNFPGRFSGRQFSNSRSEMNVSTLELGDSALYLCASSLWSSGGQGTQYFGPGTRLLVL.

The chain has TRBV9 and TRBJ1-4; possibly TRBD1 for D (5 bases). The V end lost 6 bases, the J end lost 2 bases, and 14 bases lay between the germline ends. The V gene's germline CDR1 is SGDLS and CDR2 YYNGEE. This CDR3 is built from 15 residues. CDR3 nucleotide sequence: TGTGCCAGCACCCGGGGGGGGTCCACTAATGAAAAACTGTTTTTT. Translation: CASTRGGSTNEKLFF.

V usage is TRBV6-6 and J usage is TRBJ2-1; 12 bases are a match to TRBD1. Trimming removed 2 bases from V and 8 bases from J; junction bases left unmatched: 7. Germline lookup yields CDR1 MNHNY and CDR2 SVGAGI (reference sequence). The CDR3 sequence is 16 residues long. CDR3 nucleotides: TGTGCCAGCAGTTACGCCCCGGGACAGGGGGCGGATGAGCAGTTCTTC. Its translation: CASSYAPGQGADEQFF.

V usage is TRBV7-2 and J usage is TRBJ2-5, with 7 bases aligning to TRBD2. The trim removed 4 bases at V and 9 bases at J, leaving 8 bases unmatched. CDR3 length: 13 amino acids. Looked up from germline, CDR1 is SGHTA and CDR2 is FQGNSA. CDR3 DNA: TGTGCCAGCAGCTCTCGGACTAGTGGGGCCCAGTACTTC. Its translation: CASSSRTSGAQYF.

This clone was counted a few times. This chain connects TRBV6-5 to TRBJ1-2; 8 nucleotides align to TRBD1. V dropped 0 bases and J dropped 9; count of bases not matched to a gene: 3. This CDR3 contains 13 residues. Germline V CDR1 and CDR2: MNHEY, SVGAGI. The CDR3 loop is CASSYSGQGSYTF. CDR3 DNA: TGTGCCAGCAGTTACTCCGGACAGGGCAGCTACACCTTC.

The chain is built from TRBV2 and TRBJ2-7; 8 bases map to TRBD2. Losses at the gene ends were 6 bases for V and 7 bases for J; bases not matched to a gene: 11. The germline gives CDR1 SNHLY, CDR2 FYNNEI. The CDR3 has 14 residues. In DNA, the CDR3 is TGTGCCAGCAGCCCGGGACTAGGCCGCGGGGAGCAGTACTTC. Residues: CASSPGLGRGEQYF. Together with reference TRBV2 and TRBJ2-7, the CDR3 gives the full variable domain: EPEVTQTPSHQVTQMGQEVILRCVPISNHLYFYWYRQILGQKVEFLVSFYNNEISEKSEIFDDQFSVERPDGSNFTLKIRSTKLEDSAMYFCASSPGLGRGEQYFGPGTRLTVT.

The chain combines TRBV29-1 with TRBJ1-5, with TRBD1 matching 8 bases. This CDR3 comprises 12 residues. Germline CDR1 is SQVTM and CDR2 is ANQGSEA. The junction had 2 bases not matched to a gene; V was cut back by 5 bases and J by 5 bases. CDR3 protein: CSVRQGYQPQHF. CDR3 bases: TGCAGCGTTAGACAGGGGTATCAGCCCCAGCATTTT.

This rearrangement joins TRBV6-1 to TRBJ1-5, with D perhaps matching TRBD1 (5 bases). The germline CDR1 and CDR2 sequences are MNHNS and SASEGT. CDR3 length equals 15 residues. With 2 bases removed from V and 2 bases from J, the gap between germline ends came to 10 bases. CDR3 region: CASSESRGGNQPQHF. CDR3 DNA: TGTGCCAGCAGTGAATCACGGGGGGGCAATCAGCCCCAGCATTTT.

The chain recombines TRBV11-2 with TRBJ2-2; 8 bases line up with TRBD2. This CDR3 is 17 amino acids long. Germline V gene sequence: CDR1 SGHAT, CDR2 FQNNGV. With 0 bases clipped from V and 0 bases from J, the junction kept 3 bases outside the gene matches. The CDR3 protein is CASSLDLLAANTGELFF. As DNA, the CDR3 is TGTGCCAGCAGCTTAGATTTACTAGCGGCGAACACCGGGGAGCTGTTTTTT.

The gene calls are TRBV6-5 and TRBJ1-2; D is perhaps TRBD1 (6 bases). The germline V gene encodes CDR1 MNHEY and CDR2 SVGAGI. CDR3 size: 14 residues. V shed 6 bases and J shed 7 bases, with 18 bases lying between them. The CDR3 coding sequence is TGTGCCAGCAGCGGCGGTAGAGGGGGGGTTGGCTACACCTTC. It specifies CASSGGRGGVGYTF.

V gene TRBV5-6 combines with J gene TRBJ1-1; 10 bases line up with TRBD1. The CDR3 loop spans 13 amino acids. V lost 4 bases to trimming and J lost 11 bases; unmatched junction nucleotides: 8. The germline V gene encodes CDR1 SGHDT and CDR2 YYEEEE. In DNA form, the CDR3 reads TGTGCCAGCAGCCGGGACAGGGGATTGAGGGCTTTCTTT. Protein sequence: CASSRDRGLRAFF. Complete variable domain (other parts from reference TRBV5-6 and TRBJ1-1): DAGVTQSPTHLIKTRGQQVTLRCSPKSGHDTVSWYQQALGQGPQFIFQYYEEEERQRGNFPDRFSGHQFPNYSSELNVNALLLGDSALYLCASSRDRGLRAFFGQGTRLTVV.

The chain couples TRBV7-3 to TRBJ2-1; D may be TRBD1 (6 bases). Trimming shortened V by 5 bases and J by 1 base, and 12 bases separated the two germline ends. This CDR3 comprises 15 residues. Per germline, CDR1 SGHTA and CDR2 FQGTGA. CDR3 in amino acids: CASSPDGTSYNEQFF. The DNA for the CDR3 is TGTGCCAGCAGCCCCGACGGGACATCCTACAATGAGCAGTTCTTC.

This chain uses TRBV5-6 with TRBJ1-1; the D gene is possibly TRBD1 (5 bases). Per germline, CDR1 SGHDT and CDR2 YYEEEE. This CDR3 spans 16 amino acids. Trimming cost V 2 bases and J 1 base, with 15 bases left between them. CDR3 residues: CASSFEAGMGNTEAFF. Here the CDR3 DNA reads TGTGCCAGCAGCTTCGAGGCAGGGATGGGGAACACTGAAGCTTTCTTT.

The J gene is TRBJ2-6, the V gene TRBV4-3; perhaps TRBD1 as D (5 bases). V lost 0 bases and J 0 bases, leaving 9 bases between the germline ends. This CDR3 is built from 17 residues. CDR1 is LGHNA and CDR2 is YSLEER in the germline V gene. In nucleotides, the CDR3 is TGCGCCAGCAGCCAAGATTGGGGCAGCTCTGGGGCCAACGTCCTGACTTTC. Translation gives CASSQDWGSSGANVLTF.

This clone has only a few counts. At one end the junction does not follow the germline gene, possibly because of a read error. The chain links TRBV7-9 to TRBJ1-4; 9 nucleotides line up with TRBD1. Germline assignment: CDR1 SEHNR and CDR2 FQNEAQ (reference sequence). CDR3 length: 17 residues. As DNA, the CDR3 is TGTGCCAGCAGCCTAGCAGACCGGGACAGGGCTAATGAAAAACTGTTTTTT. Translation gives CASSLADRDRANEKLFF.